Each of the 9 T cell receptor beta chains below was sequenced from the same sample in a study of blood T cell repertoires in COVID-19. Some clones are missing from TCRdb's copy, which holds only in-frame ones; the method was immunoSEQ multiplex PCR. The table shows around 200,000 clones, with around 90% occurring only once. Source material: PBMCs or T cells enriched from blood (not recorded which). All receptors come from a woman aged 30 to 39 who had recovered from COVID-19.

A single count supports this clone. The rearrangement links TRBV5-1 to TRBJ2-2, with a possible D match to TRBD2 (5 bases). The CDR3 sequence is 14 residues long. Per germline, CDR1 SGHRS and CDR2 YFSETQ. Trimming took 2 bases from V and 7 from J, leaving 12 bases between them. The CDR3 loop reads CASSFLGRDGELFF. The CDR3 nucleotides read TGCGCCAGCAGCTTCCTTGGGAGAGACGGGGAGCTGTTTTTT.

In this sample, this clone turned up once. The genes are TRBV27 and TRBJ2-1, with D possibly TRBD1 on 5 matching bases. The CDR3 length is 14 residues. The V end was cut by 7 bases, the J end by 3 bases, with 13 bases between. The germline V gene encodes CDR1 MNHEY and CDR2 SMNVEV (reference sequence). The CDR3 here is CASKIQGNYNEQFF. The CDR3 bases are TGTGCCAGCAAAATCCAGGGAAACTACAATGAGCAGTTCTTC.

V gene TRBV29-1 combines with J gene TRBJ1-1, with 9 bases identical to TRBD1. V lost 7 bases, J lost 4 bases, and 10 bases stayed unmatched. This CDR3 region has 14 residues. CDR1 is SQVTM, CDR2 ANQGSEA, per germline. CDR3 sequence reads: CSAAQGAGGTEAFF. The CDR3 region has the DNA TGCAGCGCCGCACAGGGGGCAGGTGGCACTGAAGCTTTCTTT.

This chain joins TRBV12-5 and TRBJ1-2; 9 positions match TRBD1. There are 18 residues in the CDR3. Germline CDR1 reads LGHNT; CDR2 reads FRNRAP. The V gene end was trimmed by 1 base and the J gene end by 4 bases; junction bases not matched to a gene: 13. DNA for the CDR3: TGTGCTAGTGGTTTGGAAATGACCGGGACAGGGAGTGGCTATGGCTACACCTTC. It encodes CASGLEMTGTGSGYGYTF.

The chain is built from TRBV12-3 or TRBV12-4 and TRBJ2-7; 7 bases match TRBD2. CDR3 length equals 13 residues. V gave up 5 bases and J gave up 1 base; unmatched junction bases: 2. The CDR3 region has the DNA TGTGCCAGCAGTAGGGGACTATCCTACGAGCAGTACTTC. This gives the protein CASSRGLSYEQYF.

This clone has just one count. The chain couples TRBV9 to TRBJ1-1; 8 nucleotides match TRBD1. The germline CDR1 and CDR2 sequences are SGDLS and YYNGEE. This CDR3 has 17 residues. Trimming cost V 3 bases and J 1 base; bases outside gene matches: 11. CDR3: CASSALPQGAKNTEAFF. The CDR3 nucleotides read TGTGCCAGCAGCGCCCTACCCCAGGGGGCGAAGAACACTGAAGCTTTCTTT. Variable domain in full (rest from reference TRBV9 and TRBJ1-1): DSGVTQTPKHLITATGQRVTLRCSPRSGDLSVYWYQQSLDQGLQFLIQYYNGEERAKGNILERFSAQQFPDLHSELNLSSLELGDSALYFCASSALPQGAKNTEAFFGQGTRLTVV.

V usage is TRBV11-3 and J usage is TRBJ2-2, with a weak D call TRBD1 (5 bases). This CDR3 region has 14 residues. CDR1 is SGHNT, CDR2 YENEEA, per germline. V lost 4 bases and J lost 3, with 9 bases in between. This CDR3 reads CASSSGSDTGELFF. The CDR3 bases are TGTGCCAGCAGCTCAGGGTCCGACACCGGGGAGCTGTTTTTT.

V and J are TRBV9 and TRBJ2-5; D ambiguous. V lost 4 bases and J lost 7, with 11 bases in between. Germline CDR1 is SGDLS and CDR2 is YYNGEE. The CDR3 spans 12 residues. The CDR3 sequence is CASSRRAGTQYF. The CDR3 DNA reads TGTGCCAGCAGCCGTAGAGCAGGGACCCAGTACTTC.

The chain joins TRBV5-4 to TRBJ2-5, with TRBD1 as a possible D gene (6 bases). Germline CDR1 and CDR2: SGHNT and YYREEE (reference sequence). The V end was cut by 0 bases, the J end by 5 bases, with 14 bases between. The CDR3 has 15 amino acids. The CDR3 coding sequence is TGTGCCAGCAGCTTGGGGGGGCCCGGGTTGGAGACCCAGTACTTC. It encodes CASSLGGPGLETQYF.